These T cell receptor beta chains were read from a single sample in a study of CD8 T cells in Susac syndrome. Each CDR3 protein gets one entry after TCRdb re-called the immunoSEQ multiplex PCR reads with MiXCR. Of about 73,000 distinct CDR3 sequences listed, roughly 95% are singletons. Sequenced input: CD8+ T cells from PBMCs. The receptor source for this set is a human donor with multiple sclerosis. The CDR3 runs from the conserved cysteine through the conserved F or W. D genes are given only for firm matches. Size values are once, few and many counts, or a class for expanded clones, and some rows have none.

cdr3_nt: TGCGCCAGCAGCTCCCGGTATGGCTACACCTTC
cdr3_aa: CASSSRYGYTF
v_call: TRBV5-1
j_call: TRBJ1-2
clone_size: .
d_call: .

cdr3_nt: TGTGCCAGCAGTCTCTTTCGGGGAGGTTCTTACAATGAGCAGTTCTTC
cdr3_aa: CASSLFRGGSYNEQFF
v_call: TRBV27
j_call: TRBJ2-1
clone_size: .
d_call: .

cdr3_nt: TGTGCCAGCAATTACGACTGGTTGGGTGAAGCTTTCTTT
cdr3_aa: CASNYDWLGEAFF
v_call: TRBV6-5
j_call: TRBJ1-1
clone_size: once
d_call: .

cdr3_nt: TGCGCCAGCAGCCAAGATGGCCCCCGAGACAATGAGCAGTTCTTC
cdr3_aa: CASSQDGPRDNEQFF
v_call: TRBV4-1
j_call: TRBJ2-1
clone_size: .
d_call: .

cdr3_nt: TGTGCCAGCGGTGGCGGGAGCGAAGAGACCCAGTACTTC
cdr3_aa: CASGGGSEETQYF
v_call: TRBV4-2
j_call: TRBJ2-5
clone_size: .
d_call: TRBD2

cdr3_nt: .
cdr3_aa: CASTSDRATEAFF
v_call: TRBV19
j_call: TRBJ1-1
clone_size: .
d_call: .

cdr3_nt: TGCAGCGTTGTGGGGGTATCCCGCTACGAGCAGTACTTC
cdr3_aa: CSVVGVSRYEQYF
v_call: TRBV29-1
j_call: TRBJ2-7
clone_size: .
d_call: .

cdr3_nt: TGTGCCAGCAGTTTCAAGGGGGCGAGTCAGCCCCAGCATTTT
cdr3_aa: CASSFKGASQPQHF
v_call: TRBV12-3/TRBV12-4
j_call: TRBJ1-5
clone_size: .
d_call: TRBD1

cdr3_nt: TGTGCCAGCAGCCAAGAGGGAGCGAACGTCCTGACTTTC
cdr3_aa: CASSQEGANVLTF
v_call: TRBV4-2
j_call: TRBJ2-6
clone_size: .
d_call: .

cdr3_nt: TGTGCCAGTAGGCAAACAGATCAGCCCCAGCATTTT
cdr3_aa: CASRQTDQPQHF
v_call: TRBV19
j_call: TRBJ1-5
clone_size: .
d_call: .

cdr3_nt: TGTGCCAGCAACCGGGACGGACCCACTAATGAGCAGTTCTTC
cdr3_aa: CASNRDGPTNEQFF
v_call: TRBV13
j_call: TRBJ2-1
clone_size: .
d_call: .

cdr3_nt: TGTGCCAGCAGCTTGGGACAGACCGTCACTGAAGCTTTCTTT
cdr3_aa: CASSLGQTVTEAFF
v_call: TRBV7-9
j_call: TRBJ1-1
clone_size: .
d_call: TRBD1

cdr3_nt: TGTGCCAGCAGTCCCTCCAGGGACTGGAGCTCCTACGAGCAGTACTTC
cdr3_aa: CASSPSRDWSSYEQYF
v_call: TRBV12-3/TRBV12-4
j_call: TRBJ2-7
clone_size: .
d_call: .

cdr3_nt: TGCAGCGCCCTAGCCCGGGACAGGGTTAACTATGGCTACACCTTC
cdr3_aa: CSALARDRVNYGYTF
v_call: TRBV29-1
j_call: TRBJ1-2
clone_size: .
d_call: TRBD1

cdr3_nt: TGTGCCAGCAGCACCGGCGGACAGGGGGCAAATGAAGCTTTCTTT
cdr3_aa: CASSTGGQGANEAFF
v_call: TRBV3-1
j_call: TRBJ1-1
clone_size: .
d_call: TRBD1

cdr3_nt: TGTGCCAGCAGCTTGGTGGGGGGACAAGAGACCCAGTACTTC
cdr3_aa: CASSLVGGQETQYF
v_call: TRBV5-4
j_call: TRBJ2-5
clone_size: .
d_call: .

cdr3_nt: TGCGCCAGCAGCCTTAGGAGGGACACTGAAGCTTTCTTT
cdr3_aa: CASSLRRDTEAFF
v_call: TRBV5-1
j_call: TRBJ1-1
clone_size: .
d_call: .

cdr3_nt: TGTGCCAGCACCCCAAGGGGGACTAGCGGGTCGGAGTACTACAATGAGCAGTTCTTC
cdr3_aa: CASTPRGTSGSEYYNEQFF
v_call: TRBV2
j_call: TRBJ2-1
clone_size: .
d_call: TRBD2

cdr3_nt: TGTGCCAGCCAGCCAGCGGGTTTCTACGAGCAGTACTTC
cdr3_aa: CASQPAGFYEQYF
v_call: TRBV3-1
j_call: TRBJ2-7
clone_size: .
d_call: .

cdr3_nt: TGTGCCAGTAGTATCCGGGACTGGGAGCAGTTCTTC
cdr3_aa: CASSIRDWEQFF
v_call: TRBV19
j_call: TRBJ2-1
clone_size: .
d_call: .

cdr3_nt: TGTGCCAGCAGTCTCTTGGACAGGGAAGATCATGGCTACACCTTC
cdr3_aa: CASSLLDREDHGYTF
v_call: TRBV27
j_call: TRBJ1-2
clone_size: .
d_call: TRBD1

cdr3_nt: TGTGCCAGCAGTCCACTAGCGGGCATCCGGGGGGAGCAGTACTTC
cdr3_aa: CASSPLAGIRGEQYF
v_call: TRBV12-3/TRBV12-4
j_call: TRBJ2-7
clone_size: .
d_call: TRBD2

cdr3_nt: TGTGCCAGCAGCTTATTGAAGGGATCGGATGGCTACACCTTC
cdr3_aa: CASSLLKGSDGYTF
v_call: TRBV11-2
j_call: TRBJ1-2
clone_size: .
d_call: .

cdr3_nt: TGTGCCAGCAGGGACGCAACTAGCGGGAGGGCGACAGATACGCAGTATTTT
cdr3_aa: CASRDATSGRATDTQYF
v_call: TRBV7-2
j_call: TRBJ2-3
clone_size: .
d_call: TRBD2

cdr3_nt: TGTGCCAGCAGTCCCCTCGCCCTAACGCCCGCGGGGCAGCCCCAGCATTTT
cdr3_aa: CASSPLALTPAGQPQHF
v_call: TRBV27
j_call: TRBJ1-5
clone_size: .
d_call: .

cdr3_nt: TGTGCCAGCAGCCCCGGGCAGGGGGCCTATGGCTACACCTTC
cdr3_aa: CASSPGQGAYGYTF
v_call: TRBV3-1
j_call: TRBJ1-2
clone_size: few
d_call: TRBD1

cdr3_nt: TGCAGTGCTAGAGGGACAGATACTAGCTCCTACGAGCAGTACTTC
cdr3_aa: CSARGTDTSSYEQYF
v_call: TRBV20-1
j_call: TRBJ2-7
clone_size: .
d_call: .

cdr3_nt: TGTGCCAGCAGTCCAGGACGGAGGCAGCCCCAGCATTTT
cdr3_aa: CASSPGRRQPQHF
v_call: TRBV27
j_call: TRBJ1-5
clone_size: .
d_call: .

cdr3_nt: TGTGCCTGGAGGCAAGGAGGGCTTTATGGCTACACCTTC
cdr3_aa: CAWRQGGLYGYTF
v_call: TRBV30
j_call: TRBJ1-2
clone_size: .
d_call: .

cdr3_nt: TGTGCCAGCAGTCCCAGGCAGAGGAGGGGCCCTGGGGAGACCCAGTACTTC
cdr3_aa: CASSPRQRRGPGETQYF
v_call: TRBV27
j_call: TRBJ2-5
clone_size: .
d_call: .

cdr3_nt: TGTGCCAGCAGCCAAGATTGGGGCCATGGCTACACCTTC
cdr3_aa: CASSQDWGHGYTF
v_call: TRBV14
j_call: TRBJ1-2
clone_size: .
d_call: .